The T cell receptor beta chain described here comes from a study of early T cells in non-severe SARS-CoV-2 infection. About the study: It was bulk RNA from unsorted whole blood that was sequenced, and the chains were unpaired.

The TCR library protocol attached unique molecular identifiers to the individual cDNA molecules. TCRdb analysed the 5' RACE reads with MiXCR anew, one entry per CDR3 protein. The data contain 30,000 to 40,000 distinct CDR3 sequences, under 6% of them singletons. V lost 3 bases and J lost 0; bases outside the gene matches: 3. CDR3 length: 15 amino acids. Germline V gives CDR1 SGHRS, CDR2 YFSETQ. Broader study findings: Reliance on VDJdb matching favored anti-spike CD8 responses; private and CD4 specificities were missed.

This clonotype was seen only a few times. Its antigen is as yet unknown. The specimen was whole blood. This sequence was found in an adult who was a healthcare worker with PCR-confirmed SARS-CoV-2 infection or an uninfected control (not recorded which). This chain links TRBV5-1 with TRBJ2-1; 7 nucleotides align to TRBD1. In nucleotides, the CDR3 is TGCGCCAGCAGCTCGGACAGGAGCTCCTACAATGAGCAGTTCTTC. Protein: CASSSDRSSYNEQFF.